This T cell receptor (beta chain) was captured in a study of shared clonotypes between healthy human individuals. This clone was seen a single time. The naive CD8 subset, CD45RO-negative cells positively selected for CCR7, excluded terminally differentiated effector memory CD45RA+ cells. Template for every sorted-subset replicate PCR totaled roughly 200 ng DNA, roughly 30,000 T cell genomes. Assay used: immunoSEQ multiplex PCR; TCRdb lists only in-frame clones, some missing. The data contain about 2 million clones, approximately 95% of them singletons. The receptor's source is a man younger than 35 in good health. Sequencing used naive CD8+ T cells sorted from blood.

CDR3 sequence: CASSSTTGGIKNIQYF. CDR3 bases: TGTGCCAGCAGCTCCACCACAGGGGGGATCAAAAACATTCAGTACTTC. The J gene is TRBJ2-4, the V gene TRBV11-2; 8 positions match TRBD1. Germline V lookup: CDR1 SGHAT, CDR2 FQNNGV. The CDR3 is 16 amino acids. V was clipped by 4 bases and J by 3 bases; unmatched bases: 8.